Listed here are 22 T cell receptor beta chains from one sample, sequenced in a study of Graves' ophthalmopathy and Graves' hyperthyroidism. Amplification from RNA transcripts yielded the TCR beta CDR3 regions. HTBI primers served in a first-round RT-PCR, which a second-round multiplex PCR followed. A single record per CDR3 protein comes from TCRdb applying MiXCR to the multiplex PCR reads. Here the sample spans 400,000 or so distinct CDR3 sequences, 17% being singletons. The specimen was peripheral blood. Every receptor here comes from an adult woman with stable Graves' hyperthyroidism.

This clonotype was counted many times. The V gene is TRBV10-1, the J gene TRBJ2-3; D is uncertain. CDR1 and CDR2 (germline): WNHNN, SYGVQD (reference sequence). This CDR3 is built from 14 residues. V lost 2 bases, J lost 2 bases, and 8 bases lay in between. The CDR3 bases are TGCGCCAGCAGTGAGGGACCAAACACAGATACGCAGTATTTT. It encodes CASSEGPNTDTQYF.

This clonotype was counted many times. The gene calls are TRBV2 and TRBJ2-5; the D call may be TRBD1 or TRBD2 (6 bases each). This CDR3 is 15 amino acids long. In germline, CDR1 is SNHLY, CDR2 FYNNEI. The V gene lost 7 bases and the J gene lost 4 bases, with 19 bases spanning the gap. The CDR3 bases are TGTGCCAGCACCCCGGAGGGGGGTGAGTTAGAGACCCAGTACTTC. Translated, it gives CASTPEGGELETQYF. The full variable domain, with the rest looked up from reference TRBV2 and TRBJ2-5, is EPEVTQTPSHQVTQMGQEVILRCVPISNHLYFYWYRQILGQKVEFLVSFYNNEISEKSEIFDDQFSVERPDGSNFTLKIRSTKLEDSAMYFCASTPEGGELETQYFGPGTRLLVL.

This clonotype has at least ten counts. The rearrangement joins TRBV28 to TRBJ2-5, with TRBD1 as a possible D gene (6 bases). V was cut by 6 bases and J by 5 bases, with 19 bases left in between. Germline lookup yields CDR1 MDHEN and CDR2 SYDVKM. The CDR3 covers 15 residues. This chain's CDR3 is CASRIFPGASETQYF. The CDR3 region has the DNA TGTGCCAGCAGAATTTTCCCAGGGGCGTCCGAGACCCAGTACTTC. Drawing the rest from reference TRBV28 and TRBJ2-5, the complete variable domain is DVKVTQSSRYLVKRTGEKVFLECVQDMDHENMFWYRQDPGLGLRLIYFSYDVKMKEKGDIPEGYSVSREKKERFSLILESASTNQTSMYLCASRIFPGASETQYFGPGTRLLVL.

This clonotype was recorded at least ten times. The CDR3 DNA is TGCGCCAGCAGCAAGACTAGTCTCACCGGGGAGCTGTTTTTT. It yields the protein CASSKTSLTGELFF. J is TRBJ2-2 and V is TRBV5-1; tentative D call: TRBD2 (6 bases). The CDR3 totals 14 residues. The germline V and J ends were trimmed by 4 bases and 4 bases, with 11 bases remaining between them. Germline-derived CDR1 and CDR2 are SGHRS and YFSETQ.

The chain is built from TRBV12-5 and TRBJ2-2, with D perhaps TRBD1 or TRBD2 (5 bases each). The CDR3 spans 14 residues. Germline CDR1 LGHNT, CDR2 FRNRAP. V was cut by 0 bases and J by 7 bases, with 9 bases left in between. For the CDR3, the DNA is TGTGCTAGTGGTTTGGTACCGAGGGGCGGGGAGCTGTTTTTT. Translated: CASGLVPRGGELFF.

As concerns this clonotype: One base away lies a much larger clone, so this may be a sequencing read error. Written as DNA, the CDR3 is TGCAGCGTTTCACCCCCCCTCTACGAGCAGTACTTC. Encoded protein: CSVSPPLYEQYF. The V gene is TRBV29-1, the J gene TRBJ2-7; no firm D call. V gave up 5 bases and J gave up 3 bases, with 11 bases separating them. Germline lookup yields CDR1 SQVTM and CDR2 ANQGSEA. The CDR3 totals 12 residues.

This clonotype was seen ten or more times. The gene calls are TRBV12-3 or TRBV12-4 and TRBJ2-5; 9 bases are shared with TRBD2. The length of the CDR3 is 14 residues. V was clipped by 3 bases and J by 2 bases; unmatched bases: 1. The CDR3 sequence: CASSFLAGQETQYF. The CDR3 DNA reads as TGTGCCAGCAGTTTTCTAGCGGGACAAGAGACCCAGTACTTC.

This clonotype was seen repeatedly, ten times or more. V and J are TRBV27 and TRBJ2-5, with a possible D match to TRBD1 (5 bases). The germline V gene encodes CDR1 MNHEY and CDR2 SMNVEV (reference sequence). Trimming took off 5 bases at V and 0 bases at J, with 13 bases between the two ends. This CDR3 is built from 15 residues. CDR3 sequence (DNA): TGTGCCAGCAGTCCAGCAGGGCAGGACCAAGAGACCCAGTACTTC. This sequence encodes CASSPAGQDQETQYF.

This clonotype was recorded many times. The gene calls are TRBV20-1 and TRBJ1-5, with a weak D call TRBD1 (5 bases). The CDR3 is 15 amino acids. The germline V gene has CDR1 DFQATT and CDR2 SNEGSKA (reference sequence). V was shortened by 3 bases and J by 0 bases, with 12 bases between the two germline ends. CDR3 amino acids: CSASSRQYSNQPQHF. The CDR3 DNA follows: TGCAGTGCTAGCTCAAGACAGTATAGCAATCAGCCCCAGCATTTT.

Only one count was recorded for this clonotype. The chain joins TRBV30 to TRBJ2-5; 9 bases fit TRBD2. CDR3 length: 14 residues. Germline-derived CDR1 and CDR2 are GTSNPN and SVGIG (reference sequence). V shed 5 bases and J 0 bases; nucleotides not matched to a gene: 4. Here the CDR3 reads CAWLTSGHQETQYF. DNA for the CDR3: TGTGCCTGGTTGACTAGCGGTCACCAAGAGACCCAGTACTTC.

This clonotype was detected many times. Because the CDR3's place on the DNA is in doubt, the DNA is left out and the CDR3 is given as listed by TCRdb. The chain couples TRBV29-1 to TRBJ1-1; no check of the table's D call, TRBD1, against the DNA was made. Germline values: CDR1 SQVTM, CDR2 ANQGSEA. The CDR3 numbers 13 amino acids, ends counted. The CDR3 sequence: CSVEVGTGTPSSF.

In this sample, this clonotype turned up many times. The chain carries TRBV5-1 and TRBJ1-1; no reliable D call. The V end was cut by 2 bases, the J end by 11 bases, with 19 bases between. The CDR3 is 14 residues long. CDR1 and CDR2 (germline): SGHRS, YFSETQ. The CDR3 reads CASSLTAARVDAFF. The CDR3 DNA reads TGCGCCAGCAGCTTAACGGCAGCTCGCGTTGACGCTTTCTTT.

Of note for this clonotype: One end of the junction does not line up with germline, which may come from a read error. V gene TRBV6-1 combines with J gene TRBJ1-6; 7 bases map to TRBD1. CDR1 and CDR2 (germline): MNHNS, SASEGT. The CDR3 sequence is 13 residues long. The CDR3 bases are TGTGCCAGTCAACAGGGGTATAATTCACACCTCCACTTT. Translated: CASQQGYNSHLHF.

About this clonotype: The junction does not match germline at one end; this may be a read error. The chain has TRBV6-1 and TRBJ1-5; 7 nucleotides line up with TRBD1. The CDR3 contains 13 residues. CDR1 and CDR2 from the germline V gene are MNHNS and SASEGT. Here the CDR3 DNA reads TGTGCCAGCTCGAGGGACAGCAGTCAGCCCCAGCATTTT. Its translation is CASSRDSSQPQHF.

The table lists this clonotype with many counts. The chain carries TRBV4-1 and TRBJ2-7, with TRBD1 as a possible D gene (6 bases). V was pared by 1 base and J by 0 bases, with 10 bases between. CDR1 and CDR2 from the germline V gene are MGHRA and YSYEKL. The CDR3 is made up of 15 amino acids. The CDR3 nucleotides read TGCGCCAGCAGCCAAGGACAGGCTAGCTCCTACGAGCAGTACTTC. It yields the protein CASSQGQASSYEQYF.

A note on this clonotype: A much larger clone differs from this one at a single base, so this may be a read error. This chain links TRBV4-1 with TRBJ2-7; D is perhaps TRBD2 (6 bases). This CDR3 is built from 14 residues. Germline V gene data show CDR1 as MGHRA and CDR2 as YSYEKL. CDR3 in amino acids: CVSSHGTENYEQYF. CDR3 sequence (DNA): TGCGTCAGCAGCCACGGGACTGAGAATTACGAGCAGTACTTC.

This clonotype occurred many times. The chain joins TRBV28 to TRBJ1-1; D is unclear. V was shortened by 6 bases and J by 1 base, with 12 bases between the two germline ends. The germline CDR1 and CDR2 sequences are MDHEN and SYDVKM. The length of the CDR3 is 14 residues. The CDR3 spells CASSTALGNTEAFF. The CDR3 region has the DNA TGTGCCAGCAGCACCGCGTTGGGGAACACTGAAGCTTTCTTT. Complete variable domain (other parts from reference TRBV28 and TRBJ1-1): DVKVTQSSRYLVKRTGEKVFLECVQDMDHENMFWYRQDPGLGLRLIYFSYDVKMKEKGDIPEGYSVSREKKERFSLILESASTNQTSMYLCASSTALGNTEAFFGQGTRLTVV.

This rearrangement joins TRBV6-1 to TRBJ2-7; D is undetermined. V lost 5 bases to trimming and J lost 3 bases, with 17 bases between them. CDR3 size: 15 residues. Germline-derived CDR1 and CDR2 are MNHNS and SASEGT. CDR3 coding DNA: TGTGCCAGCAGTCGTGGGCCCCCGAGGAACTACGAGCAGTACTTC. Translating gives CASSRGPPRNYEQYF.

At least ten counts were recorded for this clonotype. V usage is TRBV15 and J usage is TRBJ2-5; no definite D call. The V and J ends lost 1 base and 3 bases respectively, with 15 bases between them. This CDR3 has 16 residues. Germline V gene data show CDR1 as LNHNV and CDR2 as YYDKDF (reference sequence). CDR3 in amino acids: CATSRVAERYEETQYF. Written as DNA, the CDR3 is TGTGCCACCAGCAGAGTCGCAGAGAGATATGAAGAGACCCAGTACTTC.

This clonotype was seen repeatedly, ten times or more. V usage is TRBV7-2 and J usage is TRBJ2-7; TRBD2 matches 16 bases. This CDR3 is built from 15 residues. Trimming removed 5 bases from V and 8 bases from J; junction bases left unmatched: 6. The germline V gene has CDR1 SGHTA and CDR2 FQGNSA. This CDR3 is CASSPTGLAGGQQYF. The CDR3 nucleotides are TGTGCCAGCAGCCCAACGGGACTAGCGGGAGGGCAGCAGTACTTC.

V is TRBV5-1 and J is TRBJ1-1, with TRBD1 as a possible D gene (6 bases). The V and J ends lost 2 bases and 0 bases respectively, with 11 bases between them. The CDR3 loop spans 15 amino acids. The germline gives CDR1 SGHRS, CDR2 YFSETQ. The CDR3 nucleotides are TGCGCCAGCAGCTTCTCACAGGGAGTGAACACTGAAGCTTTCTTT. It encodes CASSFSQGVNTEAFF.

V and J are TRBV2 and TRBJ2-7; 8 bases are shared with TRBD2. The CDR3 is 14 amino acids. V dropped 7 bases and J dropped 3; count of bases not matched to a gene: 8. Germline CDR1 reads SNHLY; CDR2 reads FYNNEI. The CDR3 region has the DNA TGTGCCAGCACAGGGACTAGTGCCCTCTACGAGCAGTACTTC. Protein sequence: CASTGTSALYEQYF.